These T cell receptor beta chains were read from a single sample in a study of blood T cell repertoires in COVID-19. Method: immunoSEQ multiplex PCR; TCRdb's copy keeps in-frame clones and lacks some. In the table there are 380,000 or so clones, approximately 87% of which are singletons. Material: PBMCs or T cells enriched from blood (not recorded which). The receptors stem from a man in his thirties or forties who had recovered from COVID-19. Each CDR3 is given without its conserved first and last residue. The D gene is left open where the match is weak.

D gene: TRBD1
V gene: TRBV10-3
CDR3 protein: AISGQGNYEQY

D gene: .
V gene: TRBV29-1
CDR3 protein: SVESWRGSTEAF

D gene: .
V gene: TRBV5-1
CDR3 protein: ASSLGAYNEQF

D gene: TRBD1
V gene: TRBV7-3
CDR3 protein: ASSVTGGAGKTEAF

D gene: .
V gene: TRBV19
CDR3 protein: ASSIFGRGVYEQY

D gene: TRBD1
V gene: TRBV7-3
CDR3 protein: ASSPRWTGPGANVLT

D gene: .
V gene: TRBV6-5
CDR3 protein: ATQAVAKNIQY

D gene: .
V gene: TRBV12-3/TRBV12-4
CDR3 protein: ASSQGNGGYT

D gene: .
V gene: TRBV5-4
CDR3 protein: ASTAQDEQF

D gene: .
V gene: TRBV3-1/TRBV3-2
CDR3 protein: ASSQGYLLNTEAF

D gene: .
V gene: TRBV3-1/TRBV3-2
CDR3 protein: ASSQDRVTGFYNSPLH

D gene: .
V gene: TRBV12-3/TRBV12-4
CDR3 protein: ASSGGGTDTQY

D gene: .
V gene: TRBV5-1
CDR3 protein: ASSLQLQETQY

D gene: TRBD2
V gene: TRBV5-6
CDR3 protein: ASSFYSGGLYNEQF

D gene: TRBD2
V gene: TRBV5-4
CDR3 protein: ASSSEGRGASYEQY

D gene: .
V gene: TRBV6-5
CDR3 protein: AIRQDYNEQF

D gene: .
V gene: TRBV29-1
CDR3 protein: SVGGRLNTEAF

D gene: .
V gene: TRBV2
CDR3 protein: ASSPRQDFQPQH

D gene: TRBD1
V gene: TRBV18
CDR3 protein: ASSPRTGNNSPLH

D gene: TRBD1
V gene: TRBV18
CDR3 protein: ASSPSRQGTEAF

D gene: .
V gene: TRBV14
CDR3 protein: ASSLTGLEGYT

D gene: TRBD1
V gene: TRBV4-1
CDR3 protein: ASTLKQGYGNTIY

D gene: .
V gene: TRBV5-4
CDR3 protein: ASSLLNTEAF

D gene: .
V gene: TRBV19
CDR3 protein: ASSIDLYRQETQY

D gene: .
V gene: TRBV30
CDR3 protein: AWSRDNEQF

D gene: TRBD1
V gene: TRBV7-9
CDR3 protein: ASSLATGTLNAEAF

D gene: TRBD1
V gene: TRBV30
CDR3 protein: AWSAIPGQGVGREKLF

D gene: .
V gene: TRBV9
CDR3 protein: ASSAGTSGNIQY

D gene: TRBD1
V gene: TRBV27
CDR3 protein: ASSLSPLQGLSEKLF

D gene: .
V gene: TRBV2
CDR3 protein: ASSSREQY

D gene: TRBD1
V gene: TRBV18
CDR3 protein: ASSPKTGTNTEAF

D gene: .
V gene: TRBV9
CDR3 protein: ASSVGITGGGGSKGYT

D gene: .
V gene: TRBV4-1
CDR3 protein: ASSQDKLAFPGADTQY

D gene: .
V gene: TRBV18
CDR3 protein: ASSPDRSYNSPLH

D gene: TRBD1
V gene: TRBV25-1
CDR3 protein: ASTPSNDRGRGYT

D gene: .
V gene: TRBV11-3
CDR3 protein: ASSPGSGANVLT

D gene: .
V gene: TRBV7-6
CDR3 protein: ASSILTGPAYEQY

D gene: .
V gene: TRBV6-6
CDR3 protein: ASSYAELNSPLH